A single sample is the source of the 20 T cell receptor beta chains below, sequenced in a study of blood T cell repertoires in COVID-19. The table came from immunoSEQ multiplex PCR; TCRdb's copy has only in-frame clones and leaves some out. Of 200,000 or so clones in the sample, around 86% were seen once. Input material: PBMCs or T cells enriched from blood (not recorded which). These receptor sequences come from a woman between 40 and 50 years old with acute COVID-19.

The rearrangement joins TRBV5-5 to TRBJ2-1; TRBD1 matches at 8 bases. The V gene end was trimmed by 0 bases and the J gene end by 0 bases; junction bases not matched to a gene: 2. The CDR3 runs 16 residues. CDR1 is SGHKS, CDR2 YYEKEE, per germline (reference sequence). CDR3 sequence reads: CASSLAGGYSYNEQFF. The CDR3 DNA reads as TGTGCCAGCAGCTTGGCAGGGGGCTACTCCTACAATGAGCAGTTCTTC.

The chain combines TRBV11-2 with TRBJ1-4; TRBD1 is a possible D gene (5 bases). Germline CDR1 SGHAT, CDR2 FQNNGV. The CDR3 covers 14 residues. The V gene lost 1 base and the J gene lost 8 bases, with 11 bases spanning the gap. The CDR3 region is CASSLAWGGEKLFF. As DNA, the CDR3 is TGTGCCAGCAGCTTAGCCTGGGGGGGGGAAAAACTGTTTTTT.

This chain links TRBV7-9 with TRBJ2-1, with D perhaps matching TRBD1 (5 bases). V lost 7 bases to trimming and J lost 4 bases, with 17 bases between them. This CDR3 has 15 amino acids. Germline CDR1 and CDR2: SEHNR and FQNEAQ (reference sequence). CDR3 sequence (DNA): TGTGCCAGCACCCTTAGTAGACAGAGATACAATGAGCAGTTCTTC. This encodes CASTLSRQRYNEQFF.

CDR3 sequence (DNA): TGTGCCAGCAGCGGGGATCGCGGGGGCTACACCTTC. This sequence encodes CASSGDRGGYTF. The chain links TRBV2 to TRBJ1-2, with unresolved D. CDR1 and CDR2 (germline): SNHLY, FYNNEI. Trimming removed 6 bases from V and 8 bases from J, with 13 bases in between. The length of the CDR3 is 12 residues.

This clone was observed a single time. V is TRBV6-5 and J is TRBJ1-1, with a tentative D call TRBD1 (5 bases). Germline V gene lookup returns CDR1 MNHEY and CDR2 SVGAGI. Trimming removed 5 bases from V and 2 bases from J, with 15 bases in between. The CDR3 totals 15 residues. The CDR3 coding sequence is TGTGCCAGCAGTCAGTTGGGGGGGGGAAACACTGAAGCTTTCTTT. Residues: CASSQLGGGNTEAFF.

J is TRBJ1-5 and V is TRBV2; 9 positions agree with TRBD1. The CDR3 has 14 residues. CDR1 and CDR2 from the germline V gene are SNHLY and FYNNEI. Losses at the gene ends were 7 bases for V and 5 bases for J; bases not matched to a gene: 6. The CDR3 DNA follows: TGTGCCAGCACAGGACAGGGGAGGTATCAGCCCCAGCATTTT. Residues: CASTGQGRYQPQHF.

The chain links TRBV7-8 to TRBJ1-4, with a tentative D call TRBD1 (5 bases). V lost 6 bases to trimming and J lost 8 bases, with 13 bases between them. Germline V lookup: CDR1 SGHVS, CDR2 FQNEAQ. The CDR3 totals 13 residues. CDR3 sequence reads: CASRQGITEKLFF. CDR3 nucleotide sequence: TGTGCCAGCAGGCAGGGTATCACCGAAAAACTGTTTTTT.

J is TRBJ2-1 and V is TRBV5-1, with TRBD2 matching 9 bases. V was pared by 5 bases and J by 10 bases, with 10 bases of the junction left unmatched. Germline CDR1 reads SGHRS; CDR2 reads YFSETQ. The CDR3 contains 14 residues. CDR3 sequence (DNA): TGCGCCAGCAGGTCTGATGCGGGGGGGCCGGAGCAGTTCTTC. Encoded protein: CASRSDAGGPEQFF.

This clone was counted a single time. The chain joins TRBV10-3 to TRBJ1-3; no firm D call. Trimming stripped 3 bases from V and 0 bases from J, with 6 bases between. There are 14 residues in the CDR3. Germline V gene data show CDR1 as ENHRY and CDR2 as SYGVKD. The CDR3 sequence: CAISESLSGNTIYF. The CDR3 region has the DNA TGTGCCATCAGTGAATCCCTCTCTGGAAACACCATATATTTT.

The rearrangement joins TRBV27 to TRBJ1-6; 8 bases are shared with TRBD1. This CDR3 spans 15 amino acids. Germline V gene sequence: CDR1 MNHEY, CDR2 SMNVEV (reference sequence). V was pared by 5 bases and J by 11 bases, with 11 bases of the junction left unmatched. The CDR3 reads CASSPNRGGVTPLHF. CDR3 in DNA: TGTGCCAGCAGTCCCAACAGGGGGGGGGTGACACCCCTCCACTTT.

The chain recombines TRBV27 with TRBJ1-6; 9 nucleotides align to TRBD1. The CDR3 has 15 residues. Trimming took 2 bases from V and 9 from J; bases not matched to a gene: 5. From germline, CDR1 is MNHEY and CDR2 SMNVEV (reference sequence). CDR3 DNA: TGTGCCAGCAGTTTAACAGGGGGCTTGTTTTCACCCCTCCACTTT. It translates to CASSLTGGLFSPLHF.

This clone was observed once. The chain combines TRBV30 with TRBJ1-1, with a tentative D call TRBD1 (6 bases). The CDR3 has 14 residues. Between the trimmed V and J ends, which lost 8 bases and 7 bases, there was a span of 23 bases. Per germline, CDR1 GTSNPN and CDR2 SVGIG (reference sequence). As DNA, the CDR3 is TGTGCCCGAAAGACAGGCCGGGGTGTGAATGAAGCTTTCTTT. This codes for CARKTGRGVNEAFF.

The V and J genes are TRBV7-9 and TRBJ1-5; weak D call: TRBD1 (6 bases). The length of the CDR3 is 14 residues. V gave up 1 base and J gave up 4 bases, with 8 bases separating them. Germline V gene data show CDR1 as SEHNR and CDR2 as FQNEAQ (reference sequence). The CDR3 nucleotides are TGTGCCAGCAGCTTAGAGACAGGTAATCAGCCCCAGCATTTT. Amino acid sequence: CASSLETGNQPQHF.

The J gene is TRBJ1-1, the V gene TRBV3-1 (or the pseudogene TRBV3-2), with D hard to call. The germline V gene has CDR1 LGHDT and CDR2 YNNKEL (reference sequence). V lost 0 bases, J lost 3 bases, and 11 bases lay in between. There are 15 residues in the CDR3. In nucleotides, the CDR3 is TGTGCCAGCAGCCAAGATTCGAGGGCGTACACTGAAGCTTTCTTT. Its protein product is CASSQDSRAYTEAFF.

V gene TRBV6-6 combines with J gene TRBJ2-6; 8 positions match TRBD1. The CDR3 sequence is 17 residues long. Trimming took 5 bases from V and 0 from J; bases not matched to a gene: 6. Germline V gene sequence: CDR1 MNHNY, CDR2 SVGAGI (reference sequence). CDR3 coding DNA: TGTGCCAGCAGTCTGACAGGGGCCGCCTCTGGGGCCAACGTCCTGACTTTC. It specifies CASSLTGAASGANVLTF.

The chain is built from TRBV29-1 and TRBJ1-1; a possible D gene is TRBD1 (5 bases). Trimming stripped 4 bases from V and 1 base from J, with 13 bases between. CDR3 size: 14 residues. CDR1 SQVTM and CDR2 ANQGSEA come from the germline V gene. The CDR3 DNA is TGCAGCGTTGGGGGCGTCCTTACGAACACTGAAGCTTTCTTT. Amino acids: CSVGGVLTNTEAFF.

The V call is TRBV6-5, the J call TRBJ2-7; maybe TRBD1 (6 bases). The CDR3 covers 15 residues. V was cut by 2 bases and J by 1 base, with 12 bases left in between. Per the germline V gene, CDR1 is MNHEY and CDR2 is SVGAGI. In DNA form, the CDR3 reads TGTGCCAGCAGTTACCAGGGGACGGAGTCCTACGAGCAGTACGTC. Its protein product is CASSYQGTESYEQYV.

This rearrangement joins TRBV3-1 (or the pseudogene TRBV3-2) to TRBJ1-2; D remains ambiguous. The CDR3 covers 16 residues. Germline loops: CDR1 LGHDT, CDR2 YNNKEL (reference sequence). The V end lost 0 bases, the J end lost 5 bases, and 16 bases lay between the germline ends. DNA of the CDR3: TGTGCCAGCAGCCAAGATCATTGGAGGCCTTTATATGGCTACACCTTC. It encodes CASSQDHWRPLYGYTF.

The chain employs TRBV2 and TRBJ2-5, with 10 bases matching TRBD2. With V trimmed by 5 bases and J by 6 bases, 3 bases remained unmatched. The germline V gene has CDR1 SNHLY and CDR2 FYNNEI. This CDR3 is built from 13 residues. The CDR3 DNA reads TGTGCCAGCAGTCGGACTAGCGGAAAGACCCAGTACTTC. Amino acid sequence: CASSRTSGKTQYF.

The chain employs TRBV5-1 and TRBJ1-6, with 9 bases fitting TRBD1. The CDR3 is 14 residues long. Trimming at V came to 4 bases and at J to 10 bases, leaving 6 bases not matched to a gene. Per the germline V gene, CDR1 is SGHRS and CDR2 is YFSETQ. CDR3 protein: CASSPGQGRSPLHF. The CDR3 nucleotides read TGCGCCAGCAGCCCCGGACAGGGGCGATCACCCCTCCACTTT.